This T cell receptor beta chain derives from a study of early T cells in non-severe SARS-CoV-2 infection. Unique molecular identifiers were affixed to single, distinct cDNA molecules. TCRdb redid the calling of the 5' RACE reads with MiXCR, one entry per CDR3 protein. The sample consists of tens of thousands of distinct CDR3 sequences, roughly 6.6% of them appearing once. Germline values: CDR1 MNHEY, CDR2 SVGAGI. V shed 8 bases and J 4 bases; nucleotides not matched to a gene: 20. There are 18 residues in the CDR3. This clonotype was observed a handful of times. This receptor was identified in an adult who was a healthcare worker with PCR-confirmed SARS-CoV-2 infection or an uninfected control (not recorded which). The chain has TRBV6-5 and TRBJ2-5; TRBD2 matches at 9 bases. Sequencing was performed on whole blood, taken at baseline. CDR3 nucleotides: TGTGCCAGCTCCCCCAGAACAGGGTCTAGCGGGATTGGAGAGACCCAGTACTTC. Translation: CASSPRTGSSGIGETQYF.